Below, one T cell receptor beta chain is given with its context. TCRdb ran MiXCR on the RT-PCR reads and lists one entry per CDR3 protein. The repertoire consists of about 57,000 distinct CDR3 sequences, with about 14% occurring once and the leading ten covering 25% to 40%. The data originate from a study of patients and donors after allogeneic stem cell transplantation. CDR1 and CDR2 from the germline V gene are DFQATT and SNEGSKA (reference sequence). The CDR3 runs 16 residues. With 0 bases clipped from V and 4 bases from J, the junction kept 6 bases outside the gene matches. What was sequenced was blood, either unsorted or a sorted T cell fraction (not recorded which). The source is a human donor who was either an allogeneic HSCT recipient or a stem cell or donor lymphocyte infusion donor (not recorded which). It is not recorded whose cells these are; they may come from a transplant donor. J is TRBJ2-2 and V is TRBV20-1; 9 nucleotides agree with TRBD2. The CDR3 spells CSARDAGGPSTGELFF. The CDR3 region has the DNA TGCAGTGCTAGAGATGCGGGAGGGCCATCCACCGGGGAGCTGTTTTTT.